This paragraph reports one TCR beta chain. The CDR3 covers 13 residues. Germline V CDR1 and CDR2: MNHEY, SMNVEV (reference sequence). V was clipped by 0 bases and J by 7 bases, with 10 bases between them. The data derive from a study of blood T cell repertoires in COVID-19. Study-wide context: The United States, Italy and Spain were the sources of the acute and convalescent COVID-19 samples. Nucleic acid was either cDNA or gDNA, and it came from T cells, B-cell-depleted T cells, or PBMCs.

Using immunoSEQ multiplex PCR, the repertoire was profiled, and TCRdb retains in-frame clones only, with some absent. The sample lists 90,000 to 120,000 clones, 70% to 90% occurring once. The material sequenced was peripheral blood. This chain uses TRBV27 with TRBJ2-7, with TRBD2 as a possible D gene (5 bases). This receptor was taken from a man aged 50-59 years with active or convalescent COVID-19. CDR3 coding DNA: TGTGCCAGCAGTTTATCCTATGGCGGGGAGCAGTACTTC. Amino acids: CASSLSYGGEQYF.